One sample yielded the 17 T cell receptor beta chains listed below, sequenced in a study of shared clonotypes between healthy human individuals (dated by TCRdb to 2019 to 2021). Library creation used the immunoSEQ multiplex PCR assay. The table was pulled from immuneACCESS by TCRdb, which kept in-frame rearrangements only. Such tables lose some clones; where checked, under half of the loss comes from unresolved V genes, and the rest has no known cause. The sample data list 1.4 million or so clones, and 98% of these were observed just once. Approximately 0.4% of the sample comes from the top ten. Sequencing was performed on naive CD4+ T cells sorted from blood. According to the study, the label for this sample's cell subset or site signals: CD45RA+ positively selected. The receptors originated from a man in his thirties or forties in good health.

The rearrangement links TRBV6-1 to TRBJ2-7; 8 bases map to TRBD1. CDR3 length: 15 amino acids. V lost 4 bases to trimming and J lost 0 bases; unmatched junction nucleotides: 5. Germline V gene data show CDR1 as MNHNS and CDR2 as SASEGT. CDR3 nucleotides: TGTGCCAGCAGTGGGACAGGGCAAAGCTCCTACGAGCAGTACTTC. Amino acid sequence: CASSGTGQSSYEQYF.

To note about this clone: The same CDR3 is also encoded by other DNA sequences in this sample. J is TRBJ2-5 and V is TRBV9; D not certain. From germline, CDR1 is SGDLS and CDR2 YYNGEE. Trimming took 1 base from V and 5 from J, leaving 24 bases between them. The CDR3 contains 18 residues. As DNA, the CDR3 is TGTGCCAGCAGCGTAATAGGTTTCGGTCGGAGTGGAATCGAGACCCAGTACTTC. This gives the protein CASSVIGFGRSGIETQYF.

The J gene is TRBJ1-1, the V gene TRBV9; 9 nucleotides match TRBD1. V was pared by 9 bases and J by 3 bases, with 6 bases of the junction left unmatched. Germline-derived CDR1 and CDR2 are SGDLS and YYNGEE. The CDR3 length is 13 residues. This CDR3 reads CATGQGLYTEAFF. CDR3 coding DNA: TGTGCCACGGGACAGGGCCTGTACACTGAAGCTTTCTTT.

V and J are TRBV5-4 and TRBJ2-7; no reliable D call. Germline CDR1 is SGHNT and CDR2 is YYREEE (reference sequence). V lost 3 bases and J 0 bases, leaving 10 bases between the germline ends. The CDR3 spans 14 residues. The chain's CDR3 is CASSSEKSSYEQYF. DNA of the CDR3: TGTGCCAGCAGCTCCGAAAAGAGCTCCTACGAGCAGTACTTC.

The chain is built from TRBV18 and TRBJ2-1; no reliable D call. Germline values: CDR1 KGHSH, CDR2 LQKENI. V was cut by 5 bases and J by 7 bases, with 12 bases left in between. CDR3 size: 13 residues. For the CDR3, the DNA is TGTGCCAGCTCAATCAATAAGGAGAATGAGCAGTTCTTC. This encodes CASSINKENEQFF.

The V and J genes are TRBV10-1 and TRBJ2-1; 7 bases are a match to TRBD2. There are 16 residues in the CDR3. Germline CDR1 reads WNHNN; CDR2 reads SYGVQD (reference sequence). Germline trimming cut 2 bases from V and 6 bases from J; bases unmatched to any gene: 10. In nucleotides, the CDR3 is TGCGCCAGCAGTGAGGGGGGGTGGGAGCGGGGCAATGAGCAGTTCTTC. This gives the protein CASSEGGWERGNEQFF.

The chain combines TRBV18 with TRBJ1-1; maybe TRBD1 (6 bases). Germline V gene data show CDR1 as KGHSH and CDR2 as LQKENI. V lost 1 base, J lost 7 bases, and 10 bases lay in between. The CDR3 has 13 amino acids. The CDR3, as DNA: TGTGCCAGCTCACCACGGCGACAGGATGAAGCTTTCTTT. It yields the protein CASSPRRQDEAFF.

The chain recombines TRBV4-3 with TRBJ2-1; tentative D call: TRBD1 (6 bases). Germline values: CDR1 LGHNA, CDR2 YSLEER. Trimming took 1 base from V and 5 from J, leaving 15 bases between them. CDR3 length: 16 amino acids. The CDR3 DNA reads TGCGCCAGCAGCCAAGGGTTCGGGGCAGGGGACAATGAGCAGTTCTTC. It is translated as CASSQGFGAGDNEQFF.

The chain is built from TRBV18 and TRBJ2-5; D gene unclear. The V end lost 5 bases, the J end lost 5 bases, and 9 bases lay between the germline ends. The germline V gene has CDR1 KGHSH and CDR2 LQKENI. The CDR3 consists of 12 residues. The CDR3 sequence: CASSTVSETQYF. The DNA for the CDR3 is TGTGCCAGCTCAACAGTGTCCGAGACCCAGTACTTC.

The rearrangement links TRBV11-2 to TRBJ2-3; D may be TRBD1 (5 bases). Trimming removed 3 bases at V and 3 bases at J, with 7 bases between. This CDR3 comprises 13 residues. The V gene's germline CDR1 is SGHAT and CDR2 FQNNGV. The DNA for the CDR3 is TGTGCCAGCAGCTTCAGGGTGACAGATACGCAGTATTTT. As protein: CASSFRVTDTQYF.

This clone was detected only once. The CDR3 nucleotides read TGTGCCAGCAGTCTTCACAGGGGGCGGAACACTGAAGCTTTCTTT. Its protein is CASSLHRGRNTEAFF. The chain couples TRBV7-8 to TRBJ1-1; 9 nucleotides line up with TRBD1. V lost 6 bases, J lost 1 base, and 6 bases stayed unmatched. Germline CDR1 reads SGHVS; CDR2 reads FQNEAQ. The CDR3 contains 15 residues.

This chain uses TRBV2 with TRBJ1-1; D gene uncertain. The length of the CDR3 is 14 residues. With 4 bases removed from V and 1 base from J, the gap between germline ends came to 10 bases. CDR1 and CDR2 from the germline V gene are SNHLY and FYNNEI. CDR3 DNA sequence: TGTGCCAGCAGTGTTGGCAGCAAGAACACTGAAGCTTTCTTT. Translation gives CASSVGSKNTEAFF.

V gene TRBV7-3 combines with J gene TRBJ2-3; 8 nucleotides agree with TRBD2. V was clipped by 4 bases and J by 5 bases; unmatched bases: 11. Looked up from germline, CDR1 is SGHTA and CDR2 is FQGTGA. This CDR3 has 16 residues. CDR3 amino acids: CASSSGLASSLDTQYF. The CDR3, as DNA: TGTGCCAGCAGCTCCGGACTAGCATCTTCCCTAGATACGCAGTATTTT.

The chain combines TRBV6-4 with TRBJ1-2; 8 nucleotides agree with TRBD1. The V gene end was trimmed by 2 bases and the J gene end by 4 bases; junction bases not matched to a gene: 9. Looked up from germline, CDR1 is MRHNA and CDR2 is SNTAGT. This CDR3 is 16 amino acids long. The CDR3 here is CASSDTPRGLGYGYTF. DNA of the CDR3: TGTGCCAGCAGTGACACCCCCAGGGGGCTGGGCTATGGCTACACCTTC.

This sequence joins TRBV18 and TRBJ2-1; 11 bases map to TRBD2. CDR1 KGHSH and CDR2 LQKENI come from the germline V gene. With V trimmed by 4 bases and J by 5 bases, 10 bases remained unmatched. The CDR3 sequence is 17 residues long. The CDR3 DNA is TGTGCCAGCTCACGAATATTAGCGGGAGGGCCCGACAATGAGCAGTTCTTC. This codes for CASSRILAGGPDNEQFF. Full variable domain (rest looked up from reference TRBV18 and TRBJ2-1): NAGVMQNPRHLVRRRGQEARLRCSPMKGHSHVYWYRQLPEEGLKFMVYLQKENIIDESGMPKERFSAEFPKEGPSILRIQQVVRGDSAAYFCASSRILAGGPDNEQFFGPGTRLTVL.

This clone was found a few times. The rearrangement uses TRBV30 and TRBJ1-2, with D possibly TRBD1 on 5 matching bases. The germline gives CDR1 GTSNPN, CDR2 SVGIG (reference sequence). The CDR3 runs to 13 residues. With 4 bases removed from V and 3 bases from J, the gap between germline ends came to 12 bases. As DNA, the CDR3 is TGTGCCTGGACGACAGAGGCAGACTATGGCTACACCTTC. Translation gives CAWTTEADYGYTF. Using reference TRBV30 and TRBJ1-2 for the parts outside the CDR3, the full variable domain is SQTIHQWPATLVQPVGSPLSLECTVEGTSNPNLYWYRQAAGRGLQLLFYSVGIGQISSEVPQNLSASRPQDRQFILSSKKLLLSDSGFYLCAWTTEADYGYTFGSGTRLTVV.

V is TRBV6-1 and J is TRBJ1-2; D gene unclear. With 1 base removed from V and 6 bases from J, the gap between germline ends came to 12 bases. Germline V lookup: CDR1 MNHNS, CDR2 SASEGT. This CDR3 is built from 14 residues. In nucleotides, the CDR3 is TGTGCCAGCAGTGAAGGCAGGAACTACAATGGCTACACCTTC. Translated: CASSEGRNYNGYTF.